The rows below give T cell receptor beta chains drawn from one sample of a study of cytomegalovirus exposure and HLA in healthy donors. Only in-frame clones appear in the TCRdb table, and some are missing; sequencing was by immunoSEQ multiplex PCR. The data contain about 150,000 clones, less than 85% of them singletons. Sequencing was done on a sample of PBMCs. These receptors all come from a woman aged 60-75 years in good health and CMV-seropositive. Each CDR3 is given with its conserved first and last residue. The D gene is left open where the match is weak. A row's size may be missing; if present it is once, few, many or a size class.

cdr3_length	v_call	j_call	d_call	clone_size	cdr3_aa	cdr3_nt
15	TRBV10-1	TRBJ2-1	TRBD2	few	CASSYPTSGDNEQFF	TGCGCCAGCAGCTACCCTACTAGCGGGGACAATGAGCAGTTCTTC
12	TRBV25-1	TRBJ1-5	NA	NA	CASRRGNQPQHF	TGTGCCAGCAGACGGGGTAATCAGCCCCAGCATTTT
15	TRBV19	TRBJ2-3	TRBD2	NA	CASSIPSGSTDTQYF	TGTGCCAGTAGTATCCCTAGCGGCAGCACAGATACGCAGTATTTT
13	TRBV18	TRBJ1-1	NA	once	CASSPSGEGEAFF	TGTGCCAGCTCACCATCCGGGGAAGGTGAAGCTTTCTTT
16	TRBV28	TRBJ1-2	NA	NA	CASSSMARQGHSGYTF	TGTGCCAGCAGTTCCATGGCCCGGCAGGGGCATTCAGGCTACACCTTC
16	TRBV4-1	TRBJ2-5	TRBD1	NA	CASSGWGQGSKETQYF	TGCGCCAGCAGCGGATGGGGACAGGGTTCTAAAGAGACCCAGTACTTC
17	TRBV15	TRBJ1-5	TRBD1	NA	CATSRATGQAVNQPQHF	TGTGCCACCAGCAGAGCGACTGGACAGGCGGTAAATCAGCCCCAGCATTTT
14	TRBV11-3	TRBJ2-1	TRBD2	NA	CASSLNSGLNEQFF	TGTGCCAGCAGCCTCAATAGCGGGTTGAATGAGCAGTTCTTC
16	TRBV7-8	TRBJ1-5	TRBD1	NA	CASSLEQGDNNQPQHF	TGTGCCAGCAGCTTAGAACAGGGGGATAACAATCAGCCCCAGCATTTT
14	TRBV5-1	TRBJ1-1	TRBD1	NA	CASSGQGGNTEAFF	TGCGCCAGCAGCGGACAGGGAGGAAACACTGAAGCTTTCTTT
15	TRBV5-8	TRBJ2-7	TRBD2	NA	CASSSRLAGGNEQYF	TGTGCCAGCAGCTCGCGACTAGCGGGAGGGAACGAGCAGTACTTC
18	TRBV7-5	TRBJ2-6	NA	NA	CARSLEGTGISGANVLTF	TGTGCCAGAAGCTTAGAGGGTACAGGCATCTCTGGGGCCAACGTCCTGACTTTC
15	TRBV9	TRBJ1-5	TRBD1	once	CASSPAGTDNQPQHF	TGTGCCAGCAGCCCAGCCGGGACAGATAATCAGCCCCAGCATTTT
18	TRBV10-2	TRBJ2-7	TRBD2	NA	CASSDGVAGGPVRYEQYF	TGCGCCAGCAGTGATGGAGTAGCGGGAGGGCCAGTCCGCTACGAGCAGTACTTC
15	TRBV6-5	TRBJ1-6	NA	NA	CASRDLSSYNSPLHF	TGTGCCAGCAGGGACTTAAGCTCCTATAATTCACCCCTCCACTTT
18	TRBV25-1	TRBJ2-6	TRBD2	NA	CASSGTSGRASGANVLTF	TGTGCCAGCAGTGGGACTAGCGGGAGGGCTTCTGGGGCCAACGTCCTGACTTTC
13	TRBV4-1	TRBJ1-1	TRBD1	NA	CASSRQGYTEAFF	TGCGCCAGCAGCCGACAGGGATACACTGAAGCTTTCTTT
16	TRBV5-4	TRBJ1-1	TRBD1	NA	CASSRSAVTGSLEAFF	TGTGCCAGCAGCCGGTCGGCTGTGACAGGGTCCCTTGAAGCTTTCTTT
12	TRBV2	TRBJ1-2	NA	NA	CASTFEWASYTF	TGTGCCAGCACCTTCGAGTGGGCGAGCTACACCTTC
14	TRBV27	TRBJ2-1	NA	NA	CASSFAPTSNEQFF	TGTGCCAGCAGTTTTGCCCCGACTAGCAATGAGCAGTTCTTC
14	TRBV5-1	TRBJ1-2	TRBD1	NA	CASSFGDRGFGYTF	TGCGCCAGCAGCTTCGGGGACAGGGGTTTTGGCTACACCTTC
15	TRBV5-1	TRBJ2-1	NA	NA	CASSLLGESYNEQFF	TGCGCCAGCAGCTTGTTAGGGGAATCCTACAATGAGCAGTTCTTC
14	TRBV6-5	TRBJ2-5	NA	NA	CASSYGWAGETQYF	TGTGCCAGCAGTTACGGGTGGGCCGGTGAGACCCAGTACTTC
17	TRBV14	TRBJ2-5	NA	once	CASSQDWLERVGETQYF	TGTGCCAGCAGCCAAGATTGGCTGGAGCGGGTCGGGGAGACCCAGTACTTC
16	TRBV7-7	TRBJ2-1	NA	NA	CASSFRLESPYNEQFF	TGTGCTAGCAGCTTCCGCCTGGAGAGCCCCTACAATGAGCAGTTCTTC
12	TRBV25-1	TRBJ1-1	NA	NA	CASWAGNTEAFF	TGTGCCAGCTGGGCGGGGAACACTGAAGCTTTCTTT
14	TRBV19	TRBJ1-3	TRBD1	NA	CASGDRSSGNTIYF	TGTGCCAGTGGGGACAGATCCTCTGGAAACACCATATATTTT
14	TRBV5-1	TRBJ2-7	TRBD1	NA	CASSLDTGADEQYF	TGCGCCAGCAGCCTGGATACAGGGGCAGACGAGCAGTACTTC
14	TRBV2	TRBJ1-4	NA	NA	CASKRGPTNEKLFF	TGTGCCAGCAAAAGGGGCCCAACTAATGAAAAACTGTTTTTT
12	TRBV27	TRBJ1-1	NA	once	CASRTTGTEAFF	TGTGCCAGCAGAACCACAGGGACAGAAGCTTTCTTT
15	TRBV5-1	TRBJ2-3	TRBD1	NA	CASSSRQGTTDTQYF	TGCGCCAGCAGCTCCCGACAGGGGACGACAGATACGCAGTATTTT
14	TRBV10-3	TRBJ1-1	NA	NA	CAISDDSRNTEAFF	TGTGCCATCAGTGACGACAGCCGGAACACTGAAGCTTTCTTT
15	TRBV5-6	TRBJ2-7	TRBD1	NA	CASSLVAGGYYEQYF	TGTGCCAGCAGCTTGGTGGCAGGGGGTTACTACGAGCAGTACTTC
16	TRBV5-6	TRBJ2-6	NA	few	CASSIIAFRGANVLTF	TGTGCCAGCAGCATCATTGCGTTCCGGGGGGCCAACGTCCTGACTTTC
16	TRBV7-8	TRBJ2-1	TRBD2	few	CASSPDPSGRYNEQFF	TGTGCCAGCAGCCCCGACCCTAGCGGGAGATACAATGAGCAGTTCTTC
11	TRBV6-1	TRBJ1-5	NA	NA	CASTPGGPQHF	TGTGCCAGCACCCCCGGAGGGCCCCAGCATTTT